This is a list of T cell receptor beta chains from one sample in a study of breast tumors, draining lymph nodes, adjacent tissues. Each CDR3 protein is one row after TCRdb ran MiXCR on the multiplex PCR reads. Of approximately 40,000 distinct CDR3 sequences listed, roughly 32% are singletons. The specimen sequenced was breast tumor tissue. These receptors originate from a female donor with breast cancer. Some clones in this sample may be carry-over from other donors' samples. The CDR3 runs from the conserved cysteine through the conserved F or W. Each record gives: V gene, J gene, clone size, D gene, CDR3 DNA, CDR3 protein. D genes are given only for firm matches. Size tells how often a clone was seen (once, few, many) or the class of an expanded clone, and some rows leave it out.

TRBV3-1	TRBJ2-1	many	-	TGTGCCAGCAGCCAACTCAATGAGCAGTTCTTC	CASSQLNEQFF
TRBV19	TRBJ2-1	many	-	TGTGCCAGTAGTAGTGACACGGGTGGTCTCCGGGTTGAGCAGTTCTTC	CASSSDTGGLRVEQFF
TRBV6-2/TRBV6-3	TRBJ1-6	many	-	TGTGCCAGCAGCTTCGCCGGGAGAAGTTCACCCCTCCACTTT	CASSFAGRSSPLHF
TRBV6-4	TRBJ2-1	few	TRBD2	TGTGCCAGCAGTCGGGCTCCCGGGACTACTAGGTCATACAATGAGCAGTTCTTC	CASSRAPGTTRSYNEQFF
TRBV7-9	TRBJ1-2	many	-	TGTGCCAGCAGCTTATCAAGGAGCTATGGCTACACCTTC	CASSLSRSYGYTF
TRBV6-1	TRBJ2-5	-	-	TGTGCCAGCAGTCCGGGGGCCCGTCAAGAGACCCAGTACTTC	CASSPGARQETQYF
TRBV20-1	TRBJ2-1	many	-	TGCAGTGCTCCCGGGACCACTACGACCTACAATGAGCAGTTCTTC	CSAPGTTTTYNEQFF
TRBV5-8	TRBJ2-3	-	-	TGTGCCAGCAGCTTGTCGGGGGGCAGGGGGACAGATACGCAGTATTTT	CASSLSGGRGTDTQYF
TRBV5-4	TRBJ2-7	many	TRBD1	TGTGCCAGCAGCTTCCCGGGACAGGGCTCCTACGAGCAGTACTTC	CASSFPGQGSYEQYF
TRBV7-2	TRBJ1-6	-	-	TGTGCTAGCAGCTTAGGGGGTTCCTATAATTCACCCCTCAACTTT	CASSLGGSYNSPLNF
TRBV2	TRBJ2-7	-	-	TGTGCCAGCAGCGGGACAACCTACGAGCAGTACTTC	CASSGTTYEQYF
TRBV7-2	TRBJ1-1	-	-	TGTGCCAGCTCCAGGGTAAAGGACACTGAAGCTTTCTTT	CASSRVKDTEAFF
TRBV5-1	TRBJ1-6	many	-	TGCGCCAGCAGCTTGGGAGGGGACAATTCACCCCTCCACTTT	CASSLGGDNSPLHF
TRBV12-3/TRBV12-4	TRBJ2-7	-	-	TGTGCCAGCAGTTTGGGGCATTACGAGCAGTACTTC	CASSLGHYEQYF
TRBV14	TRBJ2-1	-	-	TGTGCCAGCAGCCAAGTAGCGAACAATGAGCAGTTCTTC	CASSQVANNEQFF
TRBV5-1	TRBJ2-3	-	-	TGCGCCAGCAGCTTAGAAGGAAGCACAGACACGCAGTATTTT	CASSLEGSTDTQYF
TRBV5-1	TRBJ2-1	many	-	TGCGCCAGCAGTTGGGGTGGGCTGCGTGAGCAGTTCTTC	CASSWGGLREQFF
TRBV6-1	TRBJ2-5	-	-	TGTGCCAGCAGTCCCGGGGAGACCCAGTACTTC	CASSPGETQYF
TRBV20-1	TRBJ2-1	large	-	TGCAGTGCTCTCTTAGCGTTCTCCTACAATGAGCAGTTCTTC	CSALLAFSYNEQFF
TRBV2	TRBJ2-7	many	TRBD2	TGTGCCAGCAGTCTTAGCGGGAGGGCCTTCGCCGAGCAGTACTTC	CASSLSGRAFAEQYF
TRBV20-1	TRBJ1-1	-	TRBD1	TGCAGTGCTCAGGGGGGGGGGGCGAGAGCTTTCTTT	CSAQGGGARAFF
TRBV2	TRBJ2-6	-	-	TGTGCCAGCAGTAGGACGGACTCTGGGGCCAACGTCCTGACTTTC	CASSRTDSGANVLTF
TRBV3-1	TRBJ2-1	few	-	TGTGCCAGCAGCCAAGCCGGGACTCCTGCCTTC	CASSQAGTPAF
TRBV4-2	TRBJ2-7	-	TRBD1	TGTGCCAGCAGCTATGGACAGGGAACTAACCACGAGCAGTACTTC	CASSYGQGTNHEQYF
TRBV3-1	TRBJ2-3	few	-	TGTGCCAGCAGCCAAGGAGGGATCACAGATACGCAGTATTTT	CASSQGGITDTQYF
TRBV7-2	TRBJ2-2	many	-	TGTGCCAGCAGCCGACTATTAACCGGGGAGCTGTTTTTT	CASSRLLTGELFF
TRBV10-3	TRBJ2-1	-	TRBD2	TGCGCCATCAGTGAGAGCGGGACTAGCGGGGGAACCTACAATGAGCAGTTCTTT	CAISESGTSGGTYNEQFF
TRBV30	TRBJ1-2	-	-	TGTGCCTGGAGTGAGGTGTTCTATGGCTACACCTTC	CAWSEVFYGYTF
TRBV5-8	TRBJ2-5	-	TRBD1	TGTGCCAGCAGCAAGGGGACAGGGAAGCCTGGAGAGACCCAGTACTTC	CASSKGTGKPGETQYF
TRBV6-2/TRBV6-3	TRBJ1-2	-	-	TGTGCCAGCAGGGCTCTCGACAGAAACTATGGCTACACCTTC	CASRALDRNYGYTF
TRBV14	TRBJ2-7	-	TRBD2	TGTGCCAGCAGCTCGGTAGCGGGAACCCGGACAGTCTTC	CASSSVAGTRTVF
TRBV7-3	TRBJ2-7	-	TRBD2	TGTGCCAGCAGCCCCGATCCTAGCGGGAGTACCAAGAGCTCCTACGAGCAGTACTTC	CASSPDPSGSTKSSYEQYF
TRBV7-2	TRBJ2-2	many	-	TGTGCCAGCAGCTTACCCGGGAACACCGGGGAGCTGTTTTTT	CASSLPGNTGELFF
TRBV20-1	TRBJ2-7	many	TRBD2	TGCAGTGCTAGAATTAGCGGGACCATATTTCCCTACGAGCAGTACTTC	CSARISGTIFPYEQYF
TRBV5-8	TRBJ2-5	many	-	TGTGCCAGCAGCCTTGGACCCACGAACCAAGAGACCCAGTACTTC	CASSLGPTNQETQYF
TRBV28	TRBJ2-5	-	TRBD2	TGTGCCAGCAGTTTCCTTAGCGCCCCGGGACTAGCGGGAGTTGGGGAGGAAGAGACCCAGTACTTC	CASSFLSAPGLAGVGEEETQYF
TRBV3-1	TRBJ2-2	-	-	TGTGCCAGCAGCCAAGACTACGGGGAGGGGGAGCTGTTTTTT	CASSQDYGEGELFF
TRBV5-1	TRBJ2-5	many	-	TGCGCCAGCAGCTTGAACAGGGTCCAAGAGACCCAGTACTTC	CASSLNRVQETQYF
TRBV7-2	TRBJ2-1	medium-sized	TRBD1	TGTGCCAGCAGCGCTTTCAGGGGACAGAATGAGCAGTTCTTC	CASSAFRGQNEQFF
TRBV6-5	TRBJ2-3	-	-	TGTGCCAGCAGTGGCGGGAAGGCAGATACGCAGTATTTT	CASSGGKADTQYF
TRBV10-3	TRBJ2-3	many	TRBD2	TGTGCCATCAGTCGGGCGGGAGAGAGCACAGATACGCAGTATTTT	CAISRAGESTDTQYF
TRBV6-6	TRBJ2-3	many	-	TGTGCCAGCAGTTACTCTAGGGGGGGAGCTATCACAGATACGCAGTATTTT	CASSYSRGGAITDTQYF
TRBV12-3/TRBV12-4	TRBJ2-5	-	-	TGTGCCAGCAGTTTCTTCACTCAGGAACAAGAGACCCAGTACTTC	CASSFFTQEQETQYF
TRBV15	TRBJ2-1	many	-	TGTGCCACCAGCAGAGTAGGGGAGTGGGACAATGAGCAGTTCTTC	CATSRVGEWDNEQFF
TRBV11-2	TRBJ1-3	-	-	TGTGCCAGCAGCTTAGTGGTTCGAGAGGCACCCGGAAACACCATATATTTT	CASSLVVREAPGNTIYF
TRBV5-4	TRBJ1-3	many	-	TGTGCCAGCAGCCGTATCTCTGGAAACACCATATATTTT	CASSRISGNTIYF
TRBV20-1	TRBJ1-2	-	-	TGCAGTGTTAGAGATACCTCCACCGACCATGGCCACACCTTC	CSVRDTSTDHGHTF
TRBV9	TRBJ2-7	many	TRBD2	TGTGCCAGCAGCGTACAGGTCGGCGGGAGCTACGAGCAGTACTTC	CASSVQVGGSYEQYF